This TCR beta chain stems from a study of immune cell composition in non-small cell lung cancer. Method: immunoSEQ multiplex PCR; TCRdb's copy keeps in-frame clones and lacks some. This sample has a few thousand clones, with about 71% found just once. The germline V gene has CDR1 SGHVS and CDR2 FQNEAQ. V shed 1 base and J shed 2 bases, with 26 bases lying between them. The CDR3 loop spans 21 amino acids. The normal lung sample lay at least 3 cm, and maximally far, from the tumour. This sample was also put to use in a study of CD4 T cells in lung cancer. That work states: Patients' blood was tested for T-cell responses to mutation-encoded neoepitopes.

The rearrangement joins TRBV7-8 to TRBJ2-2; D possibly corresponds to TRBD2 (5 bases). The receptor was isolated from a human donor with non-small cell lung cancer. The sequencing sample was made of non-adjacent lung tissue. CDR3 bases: TGTGCCAGCAGCTTAGAAGACCCCGGTAACCCCGGGGAATCTAACACCGGGGAGCTGTTTTTT. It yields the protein CASSLEDPGNPGESNTGELFF.